This T cell receptor (beta chain) was sequenced in a study of shared clonotypes between healthy human individuals. Regarding this clone: Its cognate antigen is unknown.

TCRdb keeps only in-frame clones here, not all; method: immunoSEQ multiplex PCR. Among 1.5 million to 1.9 million clones listed, 95% to 99% were seen once. Donors were Caucasian adults residing in Nashville, Tennessee, USA. The trim removed 6 bases at V and 7 bases at J, leaving 15 bases unmatched. This CDR3 comprises 15 residues. Germline lookup yields CDR1 SGHAT and CDR2 FQNNGV. Broader study findings: On the whole, naive subsets had larger estimated richness than memory subsets had. An expected dependence of interdonor clonotype sharing on sequencing depth was noted. In a handful of donors, around 5% of naive CD4 clonotypes appeared in common.

The TCR originated in a young man in good health. What was sequenced was naive CD4+ T cells sorted from blood. As to subset: CD45RA+ positively selected. V and J are TRBV11-2 and TRBJ2-7, with TRBD1 matching 7 bases. The CDR3 reads CASRKRGRVGVEQYF. In DNA, the CDR3 is TGTGCCAGCAGGAAAAGGGGGCGAGTTGGGGTGGAGCAGTACTTC.